The clone carrying this TCR beta chain was detected only once. Per germline, CDR1 KGHSH and CDR2 LQKENI. Trimming removed 3 bases from V and 1 base from J, with 9 bases in between. The CDR3 spans 14 residues. The data derive from a study of cytomegalovirus exposure and HLA in healthy donors. For the study at large: Genetic ancestry analysis placed around four fifths of the 398 donors that were genotyped in the Caucasian-associated cluster.

A multiplex PCR was run with 60 Vbeta primers and 13 Jbeta primers. Profiled with immunoSEQ multiplex PCR; TCRdb holds only in-frame clones, not every one. The sample holds about 50,000 clones, around 70% seen once. The source is a woman in her 50s in good health and CMV-seronegative. The chain employs TRBV18 and TRBJ1-1; tentatively, D is TRBD1 (6 bases). The sequenced material came from PBMCs. Here the CDR3 reads CASSPDSSNTEAFF. Written as DNA, the CDR3 is TGTGCCAGCTCACCGGACAGCTCGAACACTGAAGCTTTCTTT.